This TCR beta chain was found in a study of blood T cell repertoires in COVID-19. For the study at large: COVID-19 samples from acute and convalescent phases originated in the United States, Italy and Spain. T cells, B-cell-depleted T cells, or PBMCs provided the cDNA or gDNA that served as material.

Germline assignment: CDR1 SEHNR and CDR2 FQNEAQ (reference sequence). V dropped 5 bases and J dropped 8; count of bases not matched to a gene: 17. The CDR3 sequence is 19 residues long. Original processing notes: Quantification of nucleated cells was approximated via reference gene primer amplification. Profiling relied on immunoSEQ multiplex PCR, and the TCRdb table lists in-frame clones only, not all of them. V and J calls and clone size are copied from that table; D and trimming were computed from the DNA. Of under 250,000 clones in the sample, roughly nine tenths were seen once. The rearrangement uses TRBV7-9 and TRBJ2-1; TRBD2 aligns across 14 bases. The sample comprised peripheral blood. The TCR originated in a man aged 40-49 years with acute or convalescent COVID-19. The CDR3 is CASSPRAGLAGATPYEQFF. The CDR3 DNA is TGTGCCAGCAGCCCCCGGGCGGGACTAGCGGGGGCCACGCCCTATGAGCAGTTCTTC.